These 2 T cell receptor beta chains originate from one sample sequenced in a study of neurological immune-mediated disorders. TCRdb re-called the 5' RACE reads with MiXCR, one entry per CDR3 protein. The sample has roughly 62,000 distinct CDR3 sequences; under 5.5% are singletons. Source material: PBMCs. These TCRs come from a woman aged 45-59 years with multiple sclerosis.

This clonotype showed up many times. The chain has TRBV18 and TRBJ2-7; no firm D call. The germline V and J ends were trimmed by 2 bases and 5 bases, with 13 bases remaining between them. The CDR3 totals 14 residues. Germline lookup yields CDR1 KGHSH and CDR2 LQKENI. For the CDR3, the DNA is TGTGCCAGCTCACCAGACTCGGGTATCCACGAGCAGTACTTC. Protein: CASSPDSGIHEQYF.

Many counts were recorded for this clonotype. The chain is built from TRBV7-9 and TRBJ2-7, with 10 bases fitting TRBD1. V lost 5 bases, J lost 3 bases, and 7 bases stayed unmatched. The CDR3 runs 15 residues. Germline V gives CDR1 SEHNR, CDR2 FQNEAQ (reference sequence). CDR3 DNA sequence: TGTGCCAGCAGCCGGACAGGGGGACGGTACTACGAGCAGTACTTC. Translation gives CASSRTGGRYYEQYF.